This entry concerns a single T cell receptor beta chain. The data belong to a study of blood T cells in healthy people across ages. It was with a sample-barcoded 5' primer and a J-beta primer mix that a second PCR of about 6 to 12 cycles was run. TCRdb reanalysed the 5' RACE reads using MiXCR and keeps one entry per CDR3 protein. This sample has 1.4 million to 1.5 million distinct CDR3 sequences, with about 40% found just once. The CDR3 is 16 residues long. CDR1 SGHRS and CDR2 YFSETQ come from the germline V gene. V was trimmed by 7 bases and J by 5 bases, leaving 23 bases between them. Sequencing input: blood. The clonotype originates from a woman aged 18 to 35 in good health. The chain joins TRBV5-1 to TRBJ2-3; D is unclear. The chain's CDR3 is CASWNEPPSPRDTQYF. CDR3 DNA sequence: TGCGCCAGCTGGAACGAGCCTCCTTCCCCACGAGATACGCAGTATTTT.